Listed below are T cell receptor beta chains from one sample, sequenced in a study of T cell responses to AZD1222 COVID-19 vaccine. Assay used: immunoSEQ multiplex PCR; TCRdb lists only in-frame clones, some missing. The table includes tens of thousands of clones, about 90% detected once. This material consisted of peripheral blood, taken on day 0 of AZD1222 vaccination. The origin of the receptors is an adult in good health. The CDR3 runs from the conserved cysteine through the conserved F or W. D genes are given only for firm matches. The size entry is marked missing in some rows and otherwise reads once, few, many or a size class.

J gene,clone size,V gene,D gene,CDR3 DNA,CDR3 protein
TRBJ2-2,few,TRBV19,-,TGTGCCACCGTGACTCCGAACGCCGGGGAGCTGTTTTTT,CATVTPNAGELFF
TRBJ2-7,-,TRBV5-4,-,TGTGCCAGCAGCTTGGGAGGTGCTTCCTACGAGCAGTACTTC,CASSLGGASYEQYF
TRBJ2-5,-,TRBV27,-,TGTGCCAGCAGTTTAAGGGTACGAGAGACCCAGTACTTC,CASSLRVRETQYF
TRBJ2-7,-,TRBV24-1,-,TGTGCCACCAGTGACCTTTACGAGCAGTACTTC,CATSDLYEQYF
TRBJ2-7,-,TRBV27,TRBD2,TGTGCCAGCAGTTCTTCCCCCCGGGGGGGCGAGCAGTACTTC,CASSSSPRGGEQYF
TRBJ2-1,-,TRBV15,TRBD2,TGTGCCACCAGCAGAACTAGCGGGAGGGGAGATGAGCAGTTCTTC,CATSRTSGRGDEQFF
TRBJ2-7,-,TRBV4-1,TRBD2,TGCGCCAGCAGCCCAGCCGGGACTAGCGGATACGAGCAGTACTTC,CASSPAGTSGYEQYF
TRBJ2-3,-,TRBV7-3,-,TGTGCCAGCAGCTTGAACAGCGCAGATACGCAGTATTTT,CASSLNSADTQYF
TRBJ2-2,few,TRBV7-2,-,TGTGCCAGCAGCTCGAGGACGGACGGGGAGCTGTTTTTT,CASSSRTDGELFF
TRBJ1-5,-,TRBV6-2/TRBV6-3,-,TGTGCCAGCAGTGCACGGGCCAGCAATCAGCCCCAGCATTTT,CASSARASNQPQHF
TRBJ1-2,-,TRBV19,-,TGTGCCAGTAGTGCCACCGGGACCTTGAACTATGGCTACACCTTC,CASSATGTLNYGYTF
TRBJ2-1,-,TRBV18,-,TGTGCCAGCTCGTCCGGGACCCCGTTGACGAATGAGCAGTTCTTC,CASSSGTPLTNEQFF
TRBJ2-7,-,TRBV6-5,-,TGTGCCAGCAGCCCAGCAATGTCAGATTACGAGCAGTACTTC,CASSPAMSDYEQYF
TRBJ1-5,-,TRBV4-1,TRBD1,TGCGCCAGCAGCCAAGGATGGGGACAGTCCGTTCAGCCCCAGCATTTT,CASSQGWGQSVQPQHF
TRBJ2-1,-,TRBV5-1,TRBD2,TGCGCCAGCAGTCCTCGTGGCGGGAGCTCCTACAATGAGCAGTTCTTC,CASSPRGGSSYNEQFF
TRBJ2-7,-,TRBV7-7,TRBD1,TGTGCTAGCAGCCTTCGATCCGGGACAGGGGTGTACGAGCAGTACTTC,CASSLRSGTGVYEQYF
TRBJ2-2,-,TRBV10-3,-,TGTGCCATCACCCCGGGGAACACCGGGGAGCTGTTTTTT,CAITPGNTGELFF
TRBJ2-2,-,TRBV27,-,TGTGCCAGCAGTTATGGACAAAACACCGGGGAGCTGTTTTTT,CASSYGQNTGELFF
TRBJ1-2,-,TRBV28,-,TGTGCCAGCAGCCTGAACCTTAACTATGGCTACACCTTC,CASSLNLNYGYTF
TRBJ2-2,-,TRBV28,-,TGTGCCAGCACACAAGCGGGGACAGGGAACACCGGGGAGCTGTTTTTT,CASTQAGTGNTGELFF
TRBJ2-2,-,TRBV27,-,TGTGCCAGCAGCCCAACGAAGAACACCGGGGAGCTGTTTTTT,CASSPTKNTGELFF
TRBJ1-6,once,TRBV28,-,TGTGCCAGCAGTTTGGAGTTCCGACCCGATTCACCCCTCCACTTT,CASSLEFRPDSPLHF
TRBJ1-1,-,TRBV11-2,-,TGTGCCAGCAGCTTAGGATTATCGGGTTACGCTGAAGCTTTCTTT,CASSLGLSGYAEAFF
TRBJ2-4,-,TRBV29-1,-,TGCAGCACCGAGGGGATCCTCCCTAGAAACATTCAGTACTTC,CSTEGILPRNIQYF
TRBJ1-2,-,TRBV2,TRBD1,TGTGCCAGCAGGGGACAGGGTGAAGATGGCTACACCTTC,CASRGQGEDGYTF
TRBJ1-5,-,TRBV15,-,TGTGCCACCAGCAGAGATTTCGGTACGAGGGGCAATCAGCCCCAGCATTTT,CATSRDFGTRGNQPQHF
TRBJ2-2,-,TRBV4-1,-,TGCGCCAGCAGCCAACAGGGGGGAGGCGGGGAGCTGTTTTTT,CASSQQGGGGELFF
TRBJ2-1,-,TRBV18,-,TGTGCCAGCTCAACCACCGGCAATGAGCAGTTCTTC,CASSTTGNEQFF
TRBJ1-4,-,TRBV15,-,TGTGCCACCAGCGCGGCAACTAATGAAAAACTGTTTTTT,CATSAATNEKLFF
TRBJ2-2,-,TRBV5-1,-,TGCGCCAGCAGCTTTAGCGAGAGCGGGGAGCTGTTTTTT,CASSFSESGELFF
TRBJ1-2,-,TRBV18,TRBD1,TGTGCCAGCTCACCACAGACAGGGGCCTATGGCTACACCTTC,CASSPQTGAYGYTF
TRBJ2-2,-,TRBV11-2,-,TGTGCCAGCAGCTTAGATCTTGGTAGGAGGGCCGGGGAGCTGTTTTTT,CASSLDLGRRAGELFF
TRBJ2-7,-,TRBV6-5,-,TGTGCCAGCAGTTACTCCGAAGCTTTCTCCTACGAGCAGTACTTC,CASSYSEAFSYEQYF
TRBJ2-7,-,TRBV2,-,TGTGCCGGCCAAAGGGGGTACGAGCAGTACTTC,CAGQRGYEQYF
TRBJ2-5,few,TRBV7-9,TRBD2,TGTGCCAGCAGCCCACAAGCGGGAGCAGAGACCCAGTACTTC,CASSPQAGAETQYF
TRBJ1-1,-,TRBV5-6,-,TGTGCCAGCAGCCCCCTAGTGTTGAGTGGGACGGGGGACACTGAAGCTTTCTTT,CASSPLVLSGTGDTEAFF
TRBJ2-1,-,TRBV28,-,TGTGCCAGCAGTTCCTCGACACCGCAAGCATACAATGAGCAGTTCTTC,CASSSSTPQAYNEQFF
TRBJ1-5,-,TRBV2,TRBD1,TGTGCCAGCCAAACAACAGGGGGGAGAAATCAGCCCCAGCATTTT,CASQTTGGRNQPQHF
TRBJ1-1,-,TRBV7-2,-,TGTGCCAGCAGCTTATTCGCAGTGCGGAACACTGAAGCTTTCTTT,CASSLFAVRNTEAFF